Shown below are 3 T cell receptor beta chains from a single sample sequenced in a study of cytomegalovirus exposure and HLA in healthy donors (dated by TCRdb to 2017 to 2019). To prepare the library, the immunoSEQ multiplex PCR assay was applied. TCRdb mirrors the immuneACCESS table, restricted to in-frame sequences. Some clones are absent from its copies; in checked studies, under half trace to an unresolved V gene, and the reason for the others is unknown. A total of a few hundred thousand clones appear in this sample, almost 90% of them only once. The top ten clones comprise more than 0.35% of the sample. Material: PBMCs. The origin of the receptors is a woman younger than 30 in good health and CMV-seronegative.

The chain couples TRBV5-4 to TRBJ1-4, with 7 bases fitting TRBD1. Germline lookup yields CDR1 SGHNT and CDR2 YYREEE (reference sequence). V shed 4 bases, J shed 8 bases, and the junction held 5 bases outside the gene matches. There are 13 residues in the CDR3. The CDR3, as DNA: TGTGCCAGCAGCCCGGGGACAGAAGAAAAACTGTTTTTT. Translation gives CASSPGTEEKLFF. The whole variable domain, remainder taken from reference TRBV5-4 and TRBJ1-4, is ETGVTQSPTHLIKTRGQQVTLRCSSQSGHNTVSWYQQALGQGPQFIFQYYREEENGRGNFPPRFSGLQFPNYSSELNVNALELDDSALYLCASSPGTEEKLFFGSGTQLSVL.

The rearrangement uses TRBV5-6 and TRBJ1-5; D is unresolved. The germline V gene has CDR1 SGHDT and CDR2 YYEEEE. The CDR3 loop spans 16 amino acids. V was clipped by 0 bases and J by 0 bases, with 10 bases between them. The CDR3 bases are TGTGCCAGCAGCTTGGGGGGAGTCTATAGCAATCAGCCCCAGCATTTT. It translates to CASSLGGVYSNQPQHF.

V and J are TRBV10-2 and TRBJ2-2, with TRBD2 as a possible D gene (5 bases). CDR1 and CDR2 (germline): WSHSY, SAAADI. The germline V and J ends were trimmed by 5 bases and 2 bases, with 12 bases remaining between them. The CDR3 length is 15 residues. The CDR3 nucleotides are TGCGCCAGCAGTTCTCGGACTGATAACACCGGGGAGCTGTTTTTT. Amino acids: CASSSRTDNTGELFF.